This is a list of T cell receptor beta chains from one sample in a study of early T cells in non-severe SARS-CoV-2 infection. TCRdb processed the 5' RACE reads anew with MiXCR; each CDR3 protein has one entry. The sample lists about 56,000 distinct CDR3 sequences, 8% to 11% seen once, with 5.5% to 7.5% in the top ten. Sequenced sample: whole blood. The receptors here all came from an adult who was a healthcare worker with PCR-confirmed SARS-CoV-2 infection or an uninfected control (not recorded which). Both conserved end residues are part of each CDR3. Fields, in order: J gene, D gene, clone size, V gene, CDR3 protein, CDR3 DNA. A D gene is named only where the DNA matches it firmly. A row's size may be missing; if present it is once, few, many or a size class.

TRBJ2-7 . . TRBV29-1 CSGGGGDGGDEQYF TGCAGCGGCGGTGGCGGGGACGGTGGGGACGAGCAGTACTTC
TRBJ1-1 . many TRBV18 CASSPSRDLNTEAFF TGTGCCAGCTCACCTTCCCGGGATCTGAACACTGAAGCTTTCTTT
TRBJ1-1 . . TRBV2 CASIYDWREAFF TGTGCCAGCATTTACGATTGGCGTGAAGCTTTCTTT
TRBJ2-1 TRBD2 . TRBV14 CASSQGRREGLQDEQFF TGTGCCAGCAGCCAAGGGCGGCGGGAGGGCCTCCAAGATGAGCAGTTCTTC
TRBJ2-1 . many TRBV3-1 CASSQRLALTGNEQFF TGTGCCAGCAGCCAACGTCTAGCCCTGACTGGTAATGAGCAGTTCTTC
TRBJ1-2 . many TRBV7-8 CASSLVGNYGYTF TGTGCCAGCAGCTTAGTAGGGAACTATGGCTACACCTTC
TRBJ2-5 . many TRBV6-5 CASSELGGETQYF TGTGCCAGCAGTGAGTTAGGCGGTGAGACCCAGTACTTC
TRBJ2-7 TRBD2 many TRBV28 CASSSTLGLAGDYEQYF TGTGCCAGCAGTTCTACTCTGGGACTAGCGGGAGACTACGAGCAGTACTTC
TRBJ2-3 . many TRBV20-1 CSALQGTTDTQYF TGCAGTGCCCTACAAGGGACCACAGATACGCAGTATTTT
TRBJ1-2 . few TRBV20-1 CSARDPRPNYGYTF TGCAGTGCTAGAGATCCGAGACCAAACTATGGCTACACCTTC
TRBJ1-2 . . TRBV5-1 CASSLDAGVDYGYTF TGCGCCAGCAGCTTGGACGCAGGGGTGGACTATGGCTACACCTTC
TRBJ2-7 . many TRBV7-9 CASSSSGTFYEQYF TGTGCCAGCAGCTCCAGCGGAACTTTCTACGAGCAGTACTTC
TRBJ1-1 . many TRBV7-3 CASSRARGTEAFF TGTGCCAGCAGCAGGGCTCGAGGAACTGAAGCTTTCTTT
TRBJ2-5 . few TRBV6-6 CASSDSRGRETQYF TGTGCCAGCAGTGATTCTAGGGGCAGAGAGACCCAGTACTTC
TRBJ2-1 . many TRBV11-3 CASSFRIQPYNEQFF TGTGCCAGCAGCTTCAGAATACAACCTTACAATGAGCAGTTCTTC
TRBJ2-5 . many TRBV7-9 CASSSPRVQETQYF TGTGCCAGCAGCTCTCCCAGGGTTCAAGAGACCCAGTACTTC
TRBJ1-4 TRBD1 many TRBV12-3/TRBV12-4 CASTLELTGKEKLFF TGTGCCAGCACCTTAGAATTGACAGGGAAGGAAAAACTGTTTTTT
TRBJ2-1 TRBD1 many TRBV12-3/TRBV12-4 CASSSDRGTHNEQFF TGTGCCAGCAGTTCGGACAGGGGTACGCACAATGAGCAGTTCTTC
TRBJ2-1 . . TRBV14 CASSQDQRNEQFF TGTGCCAGCAGCCAAGATCAGAGGAATGAGCAGTTCTTC
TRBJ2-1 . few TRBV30 CAWSGPERGEQFF TGTGCCTGGAGTGGACCGGAGAGAGGGGAGCAGTTCTTC
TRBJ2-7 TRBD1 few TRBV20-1 CSAIGFGQAPEQYF TGCAGTGCCATAGGTTTCGGACAGGCCCCCGAGCAGTACTTC
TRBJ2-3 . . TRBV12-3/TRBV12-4 CASSFMNTQYF TGTGCCAGCAGTTTTATGAATACGCAGTATTTT
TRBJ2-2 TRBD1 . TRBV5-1 CASSFGTADTGELFF TGCGCCAGCAGCTTCGGGACAGCTGACACCGGGGAGCTGTTTTTT
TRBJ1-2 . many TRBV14 CASSQDPNGRGYGYTF TGTGCCAGCAGCCAAGACCCGAACGGAAGGGGCTATGGCTACACCTTC
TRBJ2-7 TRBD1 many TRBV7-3 CASSLRQGSYEQYF TGTGCCAGCAGCTTAAGACAGGGGTCCTACGAGCAGTACTTC